This entry features one TCR beta chain sequence. A single record per CDR3 protein comes from TCRdb applying MiXCR to the 5' RACE reads. The repertoire holds about 26,000 distinct CDR3 sequences, about 4% seen once, with roughly 6.2% in the top ten. These data come from a study of early T cells in non-severe SARS-CoV-2 infection. Sequenced material: whole blood. This TCR derives from an adult who was a healthcare worker with PCR-confirmed SARS-CoV-2 infection or an uninfected control (not recorded which).

The CDR3 DNA follows: TGCGCCAGCAGCTTAACCGAGGGGGACGTGCAGTACTTC. The encoded protein is CASSLTEGDVQYF. V gene TRBV4-3 combines with J gene TRBJ2-7; D is perhaps TRBD1 (6 bases). Germline V lookup: CDR1 LGHNA, CDR2 YSLEER. This CDR3 region has 13 residues. V was shortened by 5 bases and J by 9 bases, with 17 bases between the two germline ends.